This TCR beta chain is from a study of shared clonotypes between healthy human individuals. Study-level findings and limits: Tissue TCR repertoires likely differ from these blood-only repertoires. Naive subsets usually exceeded memory subsets in estimated richness. Between a few donors, naive CD4 clonotypes were shared at a level of around 5.1%.

As regards this clone: Its cognate antigen is unknown.

Sequencing was performed with immunoSEQ multiplex PCR; in TCRdb, only in-frame clones are kept and a portion is missing. This table holds about 100,000 clones, approximately 70% found once. V was trimmed by 4 bases and J by 7 bases, leaving 18 bases between them. The CDR3 runs 15 residues. Germline V gene data show CDR1 as SGDLS and CDR2 as YYNGEE. Sequencing was carried out using memory CD8+ T cells sorted from blood. Specified subset: CD45RO+ cells pooled with CCR7-negative TemRA cells. This clonotype was sampled from a man between 25 and 39 years old in good health. The chain carries TRBV9 and TRBJ1-3; D might be TRBD1 (5 bases). The chain's CDR3 is CASSPFGAEGNTIYF. Here the CDR3 DNA reads TGTGCCAGCAGCCCTTTTGGGGCAGAGGGGAACACCATATATTTT.